The T cell receptor (beta chain) under discussion was sequenced for a study of blood T cells in healthy people across ages. This clonotype has a handful of counts. Together with a sample-barcoded 5' primer, a J-beta primer mix was included in a second PCR lasting roughly 6 to 12 cycles. One entry per CDR3 protein results from TCRdb running MiXCR on the 5' RACE reads. The repertoire includes about 970,000 distinct CDR3 sequences, 51% of them detected once, and around a fifth sits in the top ten. Researchers report isolating at least 6 million PBMCs per sample. The CDR3 is made up of 14 amino acids. The V gene lost 3 bases and the J gene lost 6 bases, with 13 bases spanning the gap. The germline V gene has CDR1 SGDLS and CDR2 YYNGEE.

The sample comprised blood. This sequence was found in a woman aged 60 to 75 in good health. The chain carries TRBV9 and TRBJ2-1; D gene ambiguous. CDR3 DNA sequence: TGTGCCAGCAGCGCCATGGATCTGGGCAATGAGCAGTTCTTC. It codes for CASSAMDLGNEQFF.